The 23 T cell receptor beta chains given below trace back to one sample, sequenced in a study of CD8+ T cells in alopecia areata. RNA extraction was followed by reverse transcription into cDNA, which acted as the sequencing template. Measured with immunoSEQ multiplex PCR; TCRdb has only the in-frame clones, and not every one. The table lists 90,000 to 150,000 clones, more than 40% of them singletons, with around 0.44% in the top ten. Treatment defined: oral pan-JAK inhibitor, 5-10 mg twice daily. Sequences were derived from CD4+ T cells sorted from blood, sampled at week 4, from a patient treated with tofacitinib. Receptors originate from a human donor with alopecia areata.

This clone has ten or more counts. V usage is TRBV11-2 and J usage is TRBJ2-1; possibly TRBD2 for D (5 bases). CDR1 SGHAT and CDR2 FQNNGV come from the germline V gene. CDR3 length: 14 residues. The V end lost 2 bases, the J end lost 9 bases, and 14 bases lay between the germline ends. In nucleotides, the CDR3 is TGTGCCAGCAGCTTACTTAGCGTCTCAGGTGAGCAGTTCTTC. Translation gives CASSLLSVSGEQFF. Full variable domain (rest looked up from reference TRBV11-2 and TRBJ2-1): EAGVAQSPRYKIIEKRQSVAFWCNPISGHATLYWYQQILGQGPKLLIQFQNNGVVDDSQLPKDRFSAERLKGVDSTLKIQPAKLEDSAVYLCASSLLSVSGEQFFGPGTRLTVL.

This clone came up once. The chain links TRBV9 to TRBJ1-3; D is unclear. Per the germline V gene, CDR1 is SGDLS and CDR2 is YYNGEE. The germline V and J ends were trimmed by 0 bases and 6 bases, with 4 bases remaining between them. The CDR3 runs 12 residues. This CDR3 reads CASSVDENTIYF. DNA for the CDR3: TGTGCCAGCAGCGTAGATGAAAACACCATATATTTT.

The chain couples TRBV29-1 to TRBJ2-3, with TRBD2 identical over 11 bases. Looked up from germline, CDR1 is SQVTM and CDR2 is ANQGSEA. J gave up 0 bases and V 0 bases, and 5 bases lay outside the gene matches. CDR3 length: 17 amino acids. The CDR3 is CSVEDRVAGGSTDTQYF. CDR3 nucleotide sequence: TGCAGCGTTGAAGATCGGGTAGCGGGAGGGAGCACAGATACGCAGTATTTT.

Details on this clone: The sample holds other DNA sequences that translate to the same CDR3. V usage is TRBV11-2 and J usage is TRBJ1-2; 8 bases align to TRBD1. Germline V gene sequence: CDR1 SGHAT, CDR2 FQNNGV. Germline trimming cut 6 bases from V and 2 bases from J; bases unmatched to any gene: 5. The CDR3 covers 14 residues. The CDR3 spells CASRSDRGNYGYTF. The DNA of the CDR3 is TGTGCCAGCAGATCCGACAGGGGAAACTATGGCTACACCTTC.

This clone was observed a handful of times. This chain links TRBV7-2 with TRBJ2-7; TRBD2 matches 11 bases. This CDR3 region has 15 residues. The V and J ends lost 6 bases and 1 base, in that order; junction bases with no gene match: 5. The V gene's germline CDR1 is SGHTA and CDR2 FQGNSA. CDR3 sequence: CASSRGTSGSYEQYF. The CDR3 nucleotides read TGTGCCAGCAGTCGTGGGACTAGCGGATCCTACGAGCAGTACTTC.

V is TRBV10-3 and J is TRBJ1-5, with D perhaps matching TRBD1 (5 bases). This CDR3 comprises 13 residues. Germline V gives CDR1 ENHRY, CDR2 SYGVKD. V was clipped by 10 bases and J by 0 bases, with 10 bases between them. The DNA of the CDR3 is TGTGCCAGCTCGACAGATAGCAATCAGCCCCAGCATTTT. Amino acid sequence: CASSTDSNQPQHF.

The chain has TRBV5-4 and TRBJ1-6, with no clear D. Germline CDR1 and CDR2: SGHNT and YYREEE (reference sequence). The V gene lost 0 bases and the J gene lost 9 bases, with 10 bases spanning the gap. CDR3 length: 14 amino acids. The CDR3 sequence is CASSLALGGSPLHF. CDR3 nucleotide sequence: TGTGCCAGCAGCTTGGCCCTGGGAGGTTCACCCCTCCACTTT.

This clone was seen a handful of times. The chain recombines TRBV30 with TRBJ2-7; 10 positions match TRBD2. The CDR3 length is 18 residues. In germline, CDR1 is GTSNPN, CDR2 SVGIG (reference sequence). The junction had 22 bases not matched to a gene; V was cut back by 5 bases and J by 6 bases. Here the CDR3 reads CAWAESAGGSGRDGEQYF. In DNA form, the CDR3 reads TGTGCCTGGGCCGAGAGCGCTGGAGGGAGCGGGAGGGACGGCGAGCAGTACTTC.

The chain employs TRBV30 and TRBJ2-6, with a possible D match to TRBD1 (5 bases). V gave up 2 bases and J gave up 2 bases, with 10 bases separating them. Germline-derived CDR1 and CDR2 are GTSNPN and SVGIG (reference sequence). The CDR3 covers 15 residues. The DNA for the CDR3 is TGTGCCTGGAGTCTGCTGGGGCCTGGGGCCAACGTCCTGACTTTC. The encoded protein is CAWSLLGPGANVLTF.

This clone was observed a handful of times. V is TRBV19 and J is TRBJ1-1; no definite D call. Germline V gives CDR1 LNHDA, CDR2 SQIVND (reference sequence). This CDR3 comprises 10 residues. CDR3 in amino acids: CGQGSSEAFF. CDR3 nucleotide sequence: TGTGGACAAGGGAGCTCTGAAGCTTTCTTT.

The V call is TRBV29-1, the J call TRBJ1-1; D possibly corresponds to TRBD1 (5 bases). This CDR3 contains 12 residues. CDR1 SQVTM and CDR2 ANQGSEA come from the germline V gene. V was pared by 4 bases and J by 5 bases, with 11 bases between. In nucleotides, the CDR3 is TGCAGCGTTGTAGGGGCCGTGACTGAAGCTTTCTTT. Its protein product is CSVVGAVTEAFF.

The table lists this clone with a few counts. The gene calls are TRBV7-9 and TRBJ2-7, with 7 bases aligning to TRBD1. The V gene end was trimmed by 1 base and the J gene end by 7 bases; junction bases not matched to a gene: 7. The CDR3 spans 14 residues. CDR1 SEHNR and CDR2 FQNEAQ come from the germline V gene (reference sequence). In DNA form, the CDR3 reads TGTGCCAGCAGCTTAGAGACAGGGCGTGGGGAGCAGTACTTC. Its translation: CASSLETGRGEQYF.

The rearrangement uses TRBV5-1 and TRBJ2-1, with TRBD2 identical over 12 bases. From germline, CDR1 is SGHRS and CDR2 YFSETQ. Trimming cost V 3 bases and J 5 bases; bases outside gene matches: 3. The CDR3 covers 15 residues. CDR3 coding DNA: TGCGCCAGCAGCTCCCTAGCGGGGGGGGACAATGAGCAGTTCTTC. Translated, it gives CASSSLAGGDNEQFF.

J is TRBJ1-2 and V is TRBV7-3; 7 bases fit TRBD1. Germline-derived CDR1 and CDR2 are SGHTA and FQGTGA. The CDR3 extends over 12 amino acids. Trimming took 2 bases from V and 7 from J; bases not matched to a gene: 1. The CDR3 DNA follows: TGTGCCAGCAGCTTAGACAGGGTTGGCTACACCTTC. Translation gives CASSLDRVGYTF.

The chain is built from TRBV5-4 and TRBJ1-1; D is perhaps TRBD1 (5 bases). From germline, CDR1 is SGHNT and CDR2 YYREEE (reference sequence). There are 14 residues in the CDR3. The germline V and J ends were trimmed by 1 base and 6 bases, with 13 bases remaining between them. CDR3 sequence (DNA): TGTGCCAGCAGCTTGAATGCAGGGTATGCTGAAGCTTTCTTT. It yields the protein CASSLNAGYAEAFF.

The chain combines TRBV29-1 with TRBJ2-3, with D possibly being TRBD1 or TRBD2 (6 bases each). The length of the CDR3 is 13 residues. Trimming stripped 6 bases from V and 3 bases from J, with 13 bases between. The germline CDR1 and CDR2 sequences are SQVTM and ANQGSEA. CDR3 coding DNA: TGCAGCGTGGCCGGGGGCCTTACAGATACGCAGTATTTT. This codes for CSVAGGLTDTQYF.

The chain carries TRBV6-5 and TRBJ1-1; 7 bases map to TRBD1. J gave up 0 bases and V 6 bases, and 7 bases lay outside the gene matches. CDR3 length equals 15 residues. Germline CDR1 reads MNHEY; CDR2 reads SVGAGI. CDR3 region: CASSMGTALNTEAFF. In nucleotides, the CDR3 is TGTGCCAGCAGCATGGGGACAGCCTTGAACACTGAAGCTTTCTTT.

CDR3 nucleotide sequence: TGTGCCAGCAGCTTAGATTCCTCGGCCACAGATACGCAGTATTTT. Amino acid sequence: CASSLDSSATDTQYF. The rearrangement links TRBV11-2 to TRBJ2-3, with D uncertain. Germline V lookup: CDR1 SGHAT, CDR2 FQNNGV. The CDR3 loop spans 15 amino acids. With 0 bases removed from V and 2 bases from J, the gap between germline ends came to 9 bases.

CDR3: CASRGTGTQYNYGYTF. CDR3 in DNA: TGTGCCAGCCGGGGGACAGGGACTCAATACAACTATGGCTACACCTTC. The rearrangement links TRBV7-9 to TRBJ1-2; 9 bases fit TRBD1. The CDR3 contains 16 residues. The V segment lost 8 bases and the J segment 2 bases; nucleotides outside the gene matches: 12. The V gene's germline CDR1 is SEHNR and CDR2 FQNEAQ (reference sequence).

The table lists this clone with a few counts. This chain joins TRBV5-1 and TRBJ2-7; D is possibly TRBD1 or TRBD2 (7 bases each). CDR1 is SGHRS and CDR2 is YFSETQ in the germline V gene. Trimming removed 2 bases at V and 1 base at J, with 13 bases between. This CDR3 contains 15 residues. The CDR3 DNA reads TGCGCCAGCAGCTTCAGCAGGGGGGGATCCTACGAGCAGTACTTC. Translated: CASSFSRGGSYEQYF.

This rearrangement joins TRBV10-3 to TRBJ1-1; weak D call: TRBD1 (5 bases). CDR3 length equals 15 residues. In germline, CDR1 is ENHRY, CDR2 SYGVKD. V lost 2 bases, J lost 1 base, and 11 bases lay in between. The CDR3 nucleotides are TGTGCCATCAGTGAGACATCAGGGAGGAACACTGAAGCTTTCTTT. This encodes CAISETSGRNTEAFF.

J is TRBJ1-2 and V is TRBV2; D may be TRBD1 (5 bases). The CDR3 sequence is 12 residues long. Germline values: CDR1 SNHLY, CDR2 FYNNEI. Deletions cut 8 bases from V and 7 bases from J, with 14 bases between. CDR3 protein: CASGKAGTGYTF. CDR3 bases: TGTGCCAGCGGGAAGGCAGGGACTGGCTACACCTTC.

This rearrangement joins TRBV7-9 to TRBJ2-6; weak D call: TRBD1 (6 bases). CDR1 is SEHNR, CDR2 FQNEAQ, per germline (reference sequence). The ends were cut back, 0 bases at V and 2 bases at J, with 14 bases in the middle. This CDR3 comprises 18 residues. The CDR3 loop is CASSLAGGRGAGANVLTF. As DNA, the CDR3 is TGTGCCAGCAGCTTAGCGGGTGGCAGGGGAGCTGGGGCCAACGTCCTGACTTTC.